The 26 T cell receptor beta chains in this list originate from one sample, sequenced in a study of regulatory T cells in long-lasting Graves disease. For TCR beta, libraries came from iRepertoire HTBI primers and Arm-PCR of CDR3 regions. TCRdb used MiXCR to reprocess the multiplex PCR reads, holding one entry per CDR3 protein. The repertoire has 580,000 or so distinct CDR3 sequences, about 16% of them found once; the top ten carry about 12%. Time point defined: newly diagnosed GD, antithyroid drugs for less than 3 months. PBMC-extracted RNA yielded the TCR library. These same data were also listed under a study on T cells in Graves' hyperthyroidism and ophthalmopathy.

Here the sequenced sample was peripheral blood mononuclear cells (PBMCs), taken at new diagnosis, from a patient treated with antithyroid drugs. The receptors were gathered from a man between 18 and 29 years old with Graves disease.

This clonotype has only a few counts. This chain links TRBV6-1 with TRBJ2-7, with TRBD1 identical over 7 bases. The CDR3 runs to 15 residues. The V segment lost 6 bases and the J segment 2 bases; nucleotides outside the gene matches: 10. Looked up from germline, CDR1 is MNHNS and CDR2 is SASEGT. CDR3 loop: CASSSGRQGAYEQYF. The CDR3 DNA sequence: TGTGCCAGCAGCTCGGGTCGACAGGGAGCCTACGAGCAGTACTTC.

This clonotype was seen at least ten times. The chain recombines TRBV20-1 with TRBJ2-3; D possibly corresponds to TRBD2 (6 bases). Trimming stripped 3 bases from V and 1 base from J, with 20 bases between. Germline loops: CDR1 DFQATT, CDR2 SNEGSKA (reference sequence). The CDR3 totals 17 residues. The CDR3 DNA reads as TGCAGTGCTAGGCGGGACCGGCTCCGCATCGGCACAGATACGCAGTATTTT. Its protein is CSARRDRLRIGTDTQYF.

This clonotype was counted at least ten times. The chain combines TRBV6-5 with TRBJ1-2; unclear D gene. Germline loops: CDR1 MNHEY, CDR2 SVGAGI. This CDR3 contains 13 residues. V was clipped by 2 bases and J by 2 bases, with 6 bases between them. For the CDR3, the DNA is TGTGCCAGCAGTTACGGGCGGAACTATGGCTACACCTTC. Protein sequence: CASSYGRNYGYTF.

In this sample, this clonotype turned up a few times. The gene calls are TRBV5-6 and TRBJ2-4; 13 bases map to TRBD2. CDR3 length equals 18 residues. Unmatched junction bases numbered 6, after V lost 2 bases and J lost 1 base. The germline CDR1 and CDR2 sequences are SGHDT and YYEEEE. The CDR3 region has the DNA TGTGCCAGCAGCTTAACTAGCGGGAGGGTTTTCGCCAAAAACATTCAGTACTTC. Protein sequence: CASSLTSGRVFAKNIQYF. The whole variable domain, filled in from reference TRBV5-6 and TRBJ2-4, reads DAGVTQSPTHLIKTRGQQVTLRCSPKSGHDTVSWYQQALGQGPQFIFQYYEEEERQRGNFPDRFSGHQFPNYSSELNVNALLLGDSALYLCASSLTSGRVFAKNIQYFGAGTRLSVL.

The chain has TRBV20-1 and TRBJ2-7, with TRBD2 matching over 8 bases. Germline trimming cut 7 bases from V and 4 bases from J; bases unmatched to any gene: 12. The germline gives CDR1 DFQATT, CDR2 SNEGSKA (reference sequence). The CDR3 runs 14 residues. CDR3 in DNA: TGCAGTGTGGTTCCCCTAGCGGGCTCTTACGAGCAGTACTTC. This gives the protein CSVVPLAGSYEQYF.

This clonotype was detected only a few times. The rearrangement uses TRBV20-1 and TRBJ2-7; TRBD2 matches at 9 bases. Germline trimming cut 0 bases from V and 5 bases from J; bases unmatched to any gene: 8. Germline V CDR1 and CDR2: DFQATT, SNEGSKA (reference sequence). The CDR3 is made up of 15 amino acids. CDR3: CSARDHLAGIHEQYF. CDR3 nucleotides: TGCAGTGCTAGAGATCACCTAGCGGGAATCCACGAGCAGTACTTC.

V usage is TRBV2 and J usage is TRBJ2-7, with D tentatively TRBD2 (5 bases). V lost 4 bases and J 2 bases, leaving 12 bases between the germline ends. The length of the CDR3 is 14 residues. The germline V gene encodes CDR1 SNHLY and CDR2 FYNNEI. CDR3 nucleotide sequence: TGTGCCAGCAGTGGAGAGCGGAGCACCTACGAGCAGTACTTC. This encodes CASSGERSTYEQYF.

In its sample, this clonotype was seen many times. The chain couples TRBV20-1 to TRBJ2-5; 12 nucleotides align to TRBD2. V was clipped by 6 bases and J by 5 bases; unmatched bases: 16. This CDR3 contains 17 residues. Germline-derived CDR1 and CDR2 are DFQATT and SNEGSKA (reference sequence). CDR3 nucleotide sequence: TGCAGTGCCCTCCTACTAGCGGGGGGAATCCTCGGGGAGACCCAGTACTTC. It specifies CSALLLAGGILGETQYF.

CDR3 amino acids: CASSLGQLGYTF. DNA for the CDR3: TGTGCCAGCAGTTTAGGGCAGCTTGGCTACACCTTC. V and J are TRBV12-3 or TRBV12-4 and TRBJ1-2; D uncertain. The CDR3 has 12 residues. V shed 1 base and J shed 7 bases, with 7 bases lying between them.

The chain links TRBV14 to TRBJ2-7; the D gene is possibly TRBD2 (6 bases). V was shortened by 2 bases and J by 4 bases, with 15 bases between the two germline ends. The CDR3 is 15 amino acids. The germline V gene has CDR1 SGHDN and CDR2 FVKESK. CDR3: CASSQRRGYEYEQYF. CDR3 coding DNA: TGTGCCAGCAGCCAAAGGAGGGGTTATGAGTACGAGCAGTACTTC.

This clonotype was recorded many times. At one end the junction does not follow the germline gene, possibly because of a read error. CDR3 in amino acids: CASSLGLGGEQFF. As DNA, the CDR3 is TGTGCTAGCAGCTTAGGCCTAGGGGGTGAGCAGTTCTTC. This chain uses TRBV7-7 with TRBJ2-1; D perhaps matches TRBD1 (6 bases). The CDR3 has 13 amino acids. CDR1 SSHAT and CDR2 FNYEAQ come from the germline V gene (reference sequence).

The table lists this clonotype with many counts. The chain carries TRBV7-9 and TRBJ2-7; 7 positions match TRBD2. The V gene's germline CDR1 is SEHNR and CDR2 FQNEAQ (reference sequence). The CDR3 runs to 15 residues. With V trimmed by 0 bases and J by 2 bases, 4 bases remained unmatched. CDR3 in DNA: TGTGCCAGCAGCTTAGCGCTAGCGGATACCTACGAGCAGTACTTC. Protein sequence: CASSLALADTYEQYF.

This clonotype appeared many times. The chain combines TRBV18 with TRBJ1-5; D gene unclear. The germline V gene has CDR1 KGHSH and CDR2 LQKENI. V was cut by 3 bases and J by 1 base, with 10 bases left in between. This CDR3 region has 15 residues. CDR3 loop: CASSPELGSNQPQHF. The CDR3 coding sequence is TGTGCCAGCTCACCGGAACTGGGAAGCAATCAGCCCCAGCATTTT.

This clonotype was found a few times. This chain connects TRBV5-1 to TRBJ2-1, with 8 bases matching TRBD1. After removal of 0 bases from V and 3 bases from J, the junction contained 2 bases not matched to a gene. CDR3 size: 15 residues. Germline assignment: CDR1 SGHRS and CDR2 YFSETQ. The CDR3 protein is CASSLEGQDYNEQFF. The CDR3 DNA follows: TGCGCCAGCAGCTTGGAGGGACAGGACTACAATGAGCAGTTCTTC.

In its sample, this clonotype was seen many times. The J gene is TRBJ2-3, the V gene TRBV5-1, with D tentatively TRBD1 or TRBD2 (5 bases each). The CDR3 loop spans 14 amino acids. Germline values: CDR1 SGHRS, CDR2 YFSETQ. The germline V and J ends were trimmed by 2 bases and 5 bases, with 12 bases remaining between them. The CDR3, as DNA: TGCGCCAGCAGCTTCGGGACCCCGAGAGATACGCAGTATTTT. The encoded protein is CASSFGTPRDTQYF.

The CDR3, as DNA: TGTGCCACCAAGGGGGGGATCTCCTACGAGCAGTACTTC. The encoded protein is CATKGGISYEQYF. The chain has TRBV28 and TRBJ2-7; the D gene is possibly TRBD2 (7 bases). The CDR3 is 13 amino acids. The germline CDR1 and CDR2 sequences are MDHEN and SYDVKM. Between the trimmed V and J ends, which lost 10 bases and 0 bases, there was a span of 13 bases.

This clonotype was recorded many times. The V gene is TRBV14, the J gene TRBJ2-1; TRBD1 is a possible D gene (5 bases). CDR1 and CDR2 from the germline V gene are SGHDN and FVKESK. The CDR3 loop spans 16 amino acids. Trimming left V 1 base short and J 4 bases short, with 14 bases between. The CDR3 loop reads CASSQGKGVRYNEQFF. The CDR3 nucleotides read TGTGCCAGCAGCCAAGGTAAAGGGGTGAGATACAATGAGCAGTTCTTC.

The chain links TRBV7-6 to TRBJ2-1, with 7 bases lining up with TRBD2. V trimming: 3 bases; J trimming: 6 bases; junction bases outside the gene matches: 5. Germline V CDR1 and CDR2: SGHVS, FNYEAQ. The CDR3 spans 14 residues. The chain's CDR3 is CASSFLAETNEQFF. DNA for the CDR3: TGTGCCAGCAGCTTCCTAGCGGAGACCAATGAGCAGTTCTTC.

This clonotype occurred many times. The rearrangement links TRBV5-1 to TRBJ2-1, with 9 nucleotides matching TRBD2. This CDR3 comprises 14 residues. The V segment lost 5 bases and the J segment 6 bases; nucleotides outside the gene matches: 6. Germline assignment: CDR1 SGHRS and CDR2 YFSETQ. The CDR3, as DNA: TGCGCCAGCAGGGGACTAGCAGAAATCAATGAGCAGTTCTTC. As protein: CASRGLAEINEQFF.

Turning to this clonotype: Likely a read error: the CDR3 ends without its conserved phenylalanine or tryptophan. The chain uses TRBV14 and TRBJ2-1; 11 nucleotides line up with TRBD1. This CDR3 comprises 16 residues. The trim removed 4 bases at V and 5 bases at J, leaving 7 bases unmatched. Germline V CDR1 and CDR2: SGHDN, FVKESK. CDR3 DNA: TGTGCCAGCAGCCCATTAAGGACAGGGGGCCACAATGAGCAGTTCTCC. Its protein is CASSPLRTGGHNEQFS.

V usage is TRBV7-2 and J usage is TRBJ1-1, with D maybe TRBD1 (5 bases). V was shortened by 3 bases and J by 2 bases, with 10 bases between the two germline ends. The germline V gene encodes CDR1 SGHTA and CDR2 FQGNSA. This CDR3 region has 14 residues. CDR3 in amino acids: CASSLDNRNTEAFF. DNA of the CDR3: TGTGCCAGCAGCTTGGACAATCGAAACACTGAAGCTTTCTTT.

This clonotype occurred many times. The gene calls are TRBV7-2 and TRBJ2-2, with unresolved D. The germline V gene encodes CDR1 SGHTA and CDR2 FQGNSA. This CDR3 comprises 12 residues. V lost 5 bases and J 6 bases, leaving 7 bases between the germline ends. DNA for the CDR3: TGTGCCAGCAGCCGAGACGCCGGGGAGCTGTTTTTT. As protein: CASSRDAGELFF.

This clonotype occurred many times. The chain uses TRBV20-1 and TRBJ2-7, with 7 bases matching TRBD2. The germline V gene encodes CDR1 DFQATT and CDR2 SNEGSKA (reference sequence). The trim removed 6 bases at V and 1 base at J, leaving 9 bases unmatched. The CDR3 length is 14 residues. The CDR3 DNA reads as TGCAGTGCATCCCCCTCTAGCGGATCCTACGAGCAGTACTTC. Translated: CSASPSSGSYEQYF.

As regards this clonotype: A read error may be the cause here, since a much bigger clone is one base away. The V and J genes are TRBV28 and TRBJ2-1; D may correspond to TRBD1 or TRBD2 (6 bases each). V gave up 6 bases and J gave up 2 bases, with 23 bases separating them. The germline V gene encodes CDR1 MDHEN and CDR2 SYDVKM. The CDR3 covers 18 residues. The DNA of the CDR3 is TGTGCCAGCAGGTTACCCCAGGGGCGGGACCCCGCCTACAATGAGCAGTTCTTC. Translated: CASRLPQGRDPAYNEQFF.

The genes are TRBV3-1 and TRBJ2-3; no definite D call. V was cut by 0 bases and J by 5 bases, with 12 bases left in between. Looked up from germline, CDR1 is LGHDT and CDR2 is YNNKEL (reference sequence). The CDR3 totals 15 residues. The CDR3 spells CASSQDFSAGDTQYF. DNA for the CDR3: TGTGCCAGCAGCCAAGACTTCAGCGCAGGAGATACGCAGTATTTT.

The genes are TRBV9 and TRBJ1-4, with D uncertain. Trimming left V 0 bases short and J 8 bases short, with 11 bases between. This CDR3 comprises 14 residues. Germline V gives CDR1 SGDLS, CDR2 YYNGEE. CDR3 sequence (DNA): TGTGCCAGCAGCGTAGGGGGAAACGGAGAAAAACTGTTTTTT. Translating it yields CASSVGGNGEKLFF.